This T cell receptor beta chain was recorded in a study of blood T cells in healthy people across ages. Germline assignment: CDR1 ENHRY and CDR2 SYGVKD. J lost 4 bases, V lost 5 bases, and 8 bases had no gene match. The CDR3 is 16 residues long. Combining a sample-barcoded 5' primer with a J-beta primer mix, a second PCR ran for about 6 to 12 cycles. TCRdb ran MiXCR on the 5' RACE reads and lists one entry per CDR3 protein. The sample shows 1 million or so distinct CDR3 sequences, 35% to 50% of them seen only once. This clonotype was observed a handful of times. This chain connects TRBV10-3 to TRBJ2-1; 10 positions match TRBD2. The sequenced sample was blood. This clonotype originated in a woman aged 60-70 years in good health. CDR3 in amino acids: CAISRTSGTGYNEQFF. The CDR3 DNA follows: TGTGCCATCAGTCGGACTAGCGGCACGGGGTACAATGAGCAGTTCTTC.